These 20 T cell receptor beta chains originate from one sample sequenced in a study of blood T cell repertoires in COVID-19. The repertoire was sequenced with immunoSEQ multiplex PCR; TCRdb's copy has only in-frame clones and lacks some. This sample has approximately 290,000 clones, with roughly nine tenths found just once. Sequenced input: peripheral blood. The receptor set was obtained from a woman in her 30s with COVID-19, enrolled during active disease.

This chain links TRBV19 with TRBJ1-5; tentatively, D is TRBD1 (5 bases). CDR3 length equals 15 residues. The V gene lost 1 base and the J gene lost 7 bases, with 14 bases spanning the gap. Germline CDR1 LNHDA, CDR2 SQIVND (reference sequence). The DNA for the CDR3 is TGTGCCAGTAGTATAGTCGGAGGGGAGGGGCAGCCCCAGCATTTT. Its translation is CASSIVGGEGQPQHF.

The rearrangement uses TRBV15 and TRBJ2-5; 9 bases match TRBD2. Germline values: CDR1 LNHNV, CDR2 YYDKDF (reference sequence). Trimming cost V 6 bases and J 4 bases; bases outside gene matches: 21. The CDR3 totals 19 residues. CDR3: CATSRTGTEAGGPRETQYF. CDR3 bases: TGTGCCACCAGTAGGACGGGTACAGAGGCGGGAGGGCCTCGAGAGACCCAGTACTTC.

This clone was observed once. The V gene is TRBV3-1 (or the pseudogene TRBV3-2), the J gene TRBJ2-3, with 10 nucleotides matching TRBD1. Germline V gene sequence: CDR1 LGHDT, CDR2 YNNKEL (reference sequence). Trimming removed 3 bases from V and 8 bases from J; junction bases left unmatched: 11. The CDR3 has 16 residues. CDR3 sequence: CASSHTTGTGEGTQYF. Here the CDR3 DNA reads TGTGCCAGCAGCCACACGACCGGGACAGGGGAGGGTACGCAGTATTTT.

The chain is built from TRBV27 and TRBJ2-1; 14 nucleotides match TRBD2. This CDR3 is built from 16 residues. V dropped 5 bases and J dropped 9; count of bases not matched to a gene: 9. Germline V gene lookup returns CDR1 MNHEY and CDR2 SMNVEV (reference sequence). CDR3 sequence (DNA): TGTGCCAGCAGTCCGCGACTAGCGGGAGGGTTGACTGAGCAGTTCTTC. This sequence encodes CASSPRLAGGLTEQFF.

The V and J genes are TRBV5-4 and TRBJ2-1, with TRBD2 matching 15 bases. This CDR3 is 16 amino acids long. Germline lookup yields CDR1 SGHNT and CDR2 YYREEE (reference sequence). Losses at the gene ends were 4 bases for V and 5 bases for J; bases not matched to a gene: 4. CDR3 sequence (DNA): TGTGCCAGCAGCGCGGGGACTAGCGGGGGGAACAATGAGCAGTTCTTC. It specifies CASSAGTSGGNNEQFF. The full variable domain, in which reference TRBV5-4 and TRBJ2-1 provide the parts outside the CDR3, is ETGVTQSPTHLIKTRGQQVTLRCSSQSGHNTVSWYQQALGQGPQFIFQYYREEENGRGNFPPRFSGLQFPNYSSELNVNALELDDSALYLCASSAGTSGGNNEQFFGPGTRLTVL.

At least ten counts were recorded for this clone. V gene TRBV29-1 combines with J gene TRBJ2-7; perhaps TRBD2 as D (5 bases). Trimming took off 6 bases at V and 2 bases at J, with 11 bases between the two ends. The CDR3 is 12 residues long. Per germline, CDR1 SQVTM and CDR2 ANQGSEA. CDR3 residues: CSVLRGTYEQYF. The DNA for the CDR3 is TGCAGCGTACTTCGGGGTACCTACGAGCAGTACTTC.

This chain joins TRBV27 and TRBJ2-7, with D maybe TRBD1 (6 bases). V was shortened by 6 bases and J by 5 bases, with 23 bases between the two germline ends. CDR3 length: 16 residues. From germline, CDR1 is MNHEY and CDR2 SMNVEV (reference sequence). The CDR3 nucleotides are TGTGCCAGCAGAAGTTGGGGACCTACAGGGTCCGACGAGCAGTACTTC. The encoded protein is CASRSWGPTGSDEQYF.

The CDR3 DNA reads as TGTGCCAGCAGATATCTAGCGCCCGGGGCCCAGTACTTC. It specifies CASRYLAPGAQYF. The V and J genes are TRBV7-9 and TRBJ2-5, with D perhaps TRBD2 (6 bases). Between the trimmed V and J ends, which lost 6 bases and 9 bases, there was a span of 17 bases. Germline V gene sequence: CDR1 SEHNR, CDR2 FQNEAQ (reference sequence). CDR3 length: 13 residues.

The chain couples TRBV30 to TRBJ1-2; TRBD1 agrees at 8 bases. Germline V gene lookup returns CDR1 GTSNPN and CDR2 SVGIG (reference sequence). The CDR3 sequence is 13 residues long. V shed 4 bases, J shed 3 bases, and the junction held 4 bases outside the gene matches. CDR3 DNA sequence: TGTGCCTGGAACGGACAGGGTTACTATGGCTACACCTTC. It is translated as CAWNGQGYYGYTF. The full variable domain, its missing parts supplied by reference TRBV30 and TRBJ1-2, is SQTIHQWPATLVQPVGSPLSLECTVEGTSNPNLYWYRQAAGRGLQLLFYSVGIGQISSEVPQNLSASRPQDRQFILSSKKLLLSDSGFYLCAWNGQGYYGYTFGSGTRLTVV.

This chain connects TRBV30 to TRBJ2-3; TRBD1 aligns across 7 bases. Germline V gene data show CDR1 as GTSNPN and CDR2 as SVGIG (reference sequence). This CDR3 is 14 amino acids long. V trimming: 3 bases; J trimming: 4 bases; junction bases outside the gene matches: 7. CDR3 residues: CAWRTGRSPDTQYF. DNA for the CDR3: TGTGCCTGGAGGACAGGGAGATCCCCAGATACGCAGTATTTT.

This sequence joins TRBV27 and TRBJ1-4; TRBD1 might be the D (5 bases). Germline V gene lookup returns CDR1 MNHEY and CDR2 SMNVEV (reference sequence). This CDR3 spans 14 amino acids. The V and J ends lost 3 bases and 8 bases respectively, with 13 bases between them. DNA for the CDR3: TGTGCCAGCAGTTTTGGCGGGACCAGGGAAAAACTGTTTTTT. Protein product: CASSFGGTREKLFF.

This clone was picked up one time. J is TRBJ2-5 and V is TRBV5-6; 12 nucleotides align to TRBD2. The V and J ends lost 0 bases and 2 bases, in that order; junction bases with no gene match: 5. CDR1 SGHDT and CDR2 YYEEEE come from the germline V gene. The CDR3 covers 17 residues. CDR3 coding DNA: TGTGCCAGCAGCTTGGGGGCTAGCGGGAGGGCTCAAGAGACCCAGTACTTC. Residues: CASSLGASGRAQETQYF.

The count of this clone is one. The CDR3 sequence is CASSQPAAGGEAFF. The DNA for the CDR3 is TGCGCCAGCAGCCAACCGGCGGCAGGGGGCGAAGCTTTCTTT. This sequence joins TRBV4-1 and TRBJ1-1; 8 nucleotides line up with TRBD1. The trim removed 2 bases at V and 8 bases at J, leaving 7 bases unmatched. CDR3 length: 14 amino acids. Germline CDR1 is MGHRA and CDR2 is YSYEKL.

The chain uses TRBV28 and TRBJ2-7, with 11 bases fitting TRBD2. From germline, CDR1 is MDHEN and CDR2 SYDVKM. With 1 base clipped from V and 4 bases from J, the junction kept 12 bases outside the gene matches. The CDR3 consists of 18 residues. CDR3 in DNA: TGTGCCAGCAGTTTATCCCCACTAGCGGGAGCAATCCAGTACGAGCAGTACTTC. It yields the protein CASSLSPLAGAIQYEQYF.

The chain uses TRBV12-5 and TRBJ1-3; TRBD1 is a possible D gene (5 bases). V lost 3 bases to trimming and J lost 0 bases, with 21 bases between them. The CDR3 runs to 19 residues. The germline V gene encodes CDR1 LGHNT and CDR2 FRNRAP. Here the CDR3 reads CASGFGGKGLSSSGNTIYF. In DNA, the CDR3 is TGTGCTAGTGGTTTTGGTGGAAAGGGACTTTCGAGCTCTGGAAACACCATATATTTT.

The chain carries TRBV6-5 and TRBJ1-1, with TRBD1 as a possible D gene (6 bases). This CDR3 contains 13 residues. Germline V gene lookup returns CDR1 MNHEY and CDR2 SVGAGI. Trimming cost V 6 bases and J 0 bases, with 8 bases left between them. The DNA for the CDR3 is TGTGCCAGCAGGGGGGCTTTGAACACTGAAGCTTTCTTT. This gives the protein CASRGALNTEAFF.

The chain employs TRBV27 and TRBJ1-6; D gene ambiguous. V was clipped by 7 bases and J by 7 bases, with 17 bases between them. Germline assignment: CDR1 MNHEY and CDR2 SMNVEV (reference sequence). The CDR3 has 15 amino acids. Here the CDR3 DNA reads TGTGCCAGCACCACGACTACGTACCCCAATTCACCCCTCCACTTT. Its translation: CASTTTTYPNSPLHF.

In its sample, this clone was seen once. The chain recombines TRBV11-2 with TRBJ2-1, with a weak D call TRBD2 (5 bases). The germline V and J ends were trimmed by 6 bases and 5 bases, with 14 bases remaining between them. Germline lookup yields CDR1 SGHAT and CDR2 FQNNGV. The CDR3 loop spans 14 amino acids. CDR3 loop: CASSPDYLDNEQFF. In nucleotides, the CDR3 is TGTGCCAGCAGTCCTGACTACCTCGACAATGAGCAGTTCTTC.

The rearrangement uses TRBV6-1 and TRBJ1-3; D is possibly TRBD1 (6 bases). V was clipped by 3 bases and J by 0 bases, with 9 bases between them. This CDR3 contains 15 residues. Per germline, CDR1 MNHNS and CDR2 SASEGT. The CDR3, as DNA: TGTGCCAGCAGTGACCGGGACATCTCTGGAAACACCATATATTTT. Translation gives CASSDRDISGNTIYF.

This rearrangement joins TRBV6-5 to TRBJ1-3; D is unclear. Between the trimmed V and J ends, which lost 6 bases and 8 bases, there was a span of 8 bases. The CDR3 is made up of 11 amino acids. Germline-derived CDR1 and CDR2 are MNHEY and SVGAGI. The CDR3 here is CASSAGDTIYF. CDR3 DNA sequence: TGTGCCAGCAGCGCCGGGGACACCATATATTTT.